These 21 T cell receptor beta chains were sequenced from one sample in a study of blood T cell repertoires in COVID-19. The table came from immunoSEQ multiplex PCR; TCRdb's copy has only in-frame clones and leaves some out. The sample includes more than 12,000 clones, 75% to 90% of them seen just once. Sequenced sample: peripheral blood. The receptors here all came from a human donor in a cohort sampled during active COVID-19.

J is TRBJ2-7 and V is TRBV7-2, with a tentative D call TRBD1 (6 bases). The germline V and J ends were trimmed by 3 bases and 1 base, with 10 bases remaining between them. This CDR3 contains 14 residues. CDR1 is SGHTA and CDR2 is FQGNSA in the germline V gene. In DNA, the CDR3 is TGTGCCAGCAGCTTTCGGACAGCGTCCTACGAGCAGTACTTC. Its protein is CASSFRTASYEQYF.

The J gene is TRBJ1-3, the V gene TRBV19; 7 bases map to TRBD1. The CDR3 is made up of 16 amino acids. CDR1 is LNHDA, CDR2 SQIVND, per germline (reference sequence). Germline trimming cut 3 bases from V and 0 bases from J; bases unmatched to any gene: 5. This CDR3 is CASSMGGQISGNTIYF. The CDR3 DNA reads TGTGCCAGTAGTATGGGGGGACAGATCTCTGGAAACACCATATATTTT.

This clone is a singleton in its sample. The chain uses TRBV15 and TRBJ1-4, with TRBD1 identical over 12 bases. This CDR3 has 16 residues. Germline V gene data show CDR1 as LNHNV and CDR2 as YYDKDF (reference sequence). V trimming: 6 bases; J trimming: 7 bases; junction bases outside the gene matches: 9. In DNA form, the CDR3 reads TGTGCCACCAGTGGCCGGGACAGGGGGCAAGGTGAAAAACTGTTTTTT. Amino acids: CATSGRDRGQGEKLFF.

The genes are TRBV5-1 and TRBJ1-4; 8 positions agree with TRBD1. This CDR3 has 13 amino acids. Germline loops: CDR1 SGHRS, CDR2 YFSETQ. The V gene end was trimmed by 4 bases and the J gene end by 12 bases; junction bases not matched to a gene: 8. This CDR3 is CASSIGQGVELFF. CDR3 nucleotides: TGCGCCAGCAGCATCGGACAGGGTGTTGAACTGTTTTTT.

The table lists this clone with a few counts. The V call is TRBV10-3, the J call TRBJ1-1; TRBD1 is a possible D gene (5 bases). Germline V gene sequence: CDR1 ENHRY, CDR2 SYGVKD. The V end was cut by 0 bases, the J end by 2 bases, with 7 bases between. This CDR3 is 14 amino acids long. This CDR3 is CAISESDTNTEAFF. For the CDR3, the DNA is TGTGCCATCAGTGAGTCGGACACTAACACTGAAGCTTTCTTT.

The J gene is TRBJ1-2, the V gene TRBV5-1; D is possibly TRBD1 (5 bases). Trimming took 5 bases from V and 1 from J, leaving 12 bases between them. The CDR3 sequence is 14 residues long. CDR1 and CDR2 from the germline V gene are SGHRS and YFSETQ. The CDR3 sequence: CASREMTVNYGYTF. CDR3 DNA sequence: TGCGCCAGCAGGGAAATGACAGTTAACTATGGCTACACCTTC. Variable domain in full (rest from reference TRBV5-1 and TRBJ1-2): KAGVTQTPRYLIKTRGQQVTLSCSPISGHRSVSWYQQTPGQGLQFLFEYFSETQRNKGNFPGRFSGRQFSNSRSEMNVSTLELGDSALYLCASREMTVNYGYTFGSGTRLTVV.

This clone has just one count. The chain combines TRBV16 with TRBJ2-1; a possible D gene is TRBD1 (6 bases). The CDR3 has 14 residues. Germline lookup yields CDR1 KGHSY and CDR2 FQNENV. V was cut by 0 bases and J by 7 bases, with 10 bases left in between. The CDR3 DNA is TGTGCCAGCAGCCAATCCCAGGGGTCGAATGAGCAGTTCTTC. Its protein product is CASSQSQGSNEQFF.

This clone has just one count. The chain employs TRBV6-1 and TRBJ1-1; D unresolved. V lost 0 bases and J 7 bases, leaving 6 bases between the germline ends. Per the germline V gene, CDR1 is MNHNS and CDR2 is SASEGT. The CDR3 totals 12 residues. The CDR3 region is CASSEALSEAFF. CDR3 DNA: TGTGCCAGCAGTGAAGCCCTTAGTGAAGCTTTCTTT.

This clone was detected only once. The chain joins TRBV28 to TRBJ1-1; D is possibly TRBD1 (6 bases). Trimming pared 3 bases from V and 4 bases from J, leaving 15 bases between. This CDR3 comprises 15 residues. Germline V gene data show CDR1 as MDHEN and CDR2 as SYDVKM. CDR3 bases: TGTGCCAGCAGTTTCGAGGGCAGGGGCTTCACTGAAGCTTTCTTT. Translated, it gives CASSFEGRGFTEAFF.

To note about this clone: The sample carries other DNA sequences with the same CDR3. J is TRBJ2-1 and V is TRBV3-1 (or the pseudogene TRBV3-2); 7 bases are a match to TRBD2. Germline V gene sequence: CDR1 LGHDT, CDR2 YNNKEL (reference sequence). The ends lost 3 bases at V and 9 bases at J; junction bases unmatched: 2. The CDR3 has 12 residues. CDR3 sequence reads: CASSQVAGEQFF. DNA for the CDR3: TGTGCCAGCAGCCAGGTAGCGGGTGAGCAGTTCTTC.

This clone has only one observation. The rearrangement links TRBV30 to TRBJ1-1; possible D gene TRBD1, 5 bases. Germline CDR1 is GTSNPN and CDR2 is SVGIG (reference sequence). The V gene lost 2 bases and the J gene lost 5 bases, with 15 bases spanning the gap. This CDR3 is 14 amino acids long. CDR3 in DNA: TGTGCCTGGAGTCACTACGGGGGAGGGACTGAAGCTTTCTTT. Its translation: CAWSHYGGGTEAFF.

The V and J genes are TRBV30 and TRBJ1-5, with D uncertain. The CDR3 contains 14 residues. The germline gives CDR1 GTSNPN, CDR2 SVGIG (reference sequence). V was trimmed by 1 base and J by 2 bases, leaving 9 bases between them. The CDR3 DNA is TGTGCCTGGAGTGCCTGGGAGGGCAATCAGCCCCAGCATTTT. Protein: CAWSAWEGNQPQHF.

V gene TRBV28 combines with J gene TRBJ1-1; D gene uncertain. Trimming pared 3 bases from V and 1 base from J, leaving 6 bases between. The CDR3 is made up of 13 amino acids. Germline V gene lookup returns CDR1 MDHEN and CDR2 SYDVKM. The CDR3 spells CASSLLENTEAFF. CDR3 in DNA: TGTGCCAGCAGTTTGTTAGAGAACACTGAAGCTTTCTTT.

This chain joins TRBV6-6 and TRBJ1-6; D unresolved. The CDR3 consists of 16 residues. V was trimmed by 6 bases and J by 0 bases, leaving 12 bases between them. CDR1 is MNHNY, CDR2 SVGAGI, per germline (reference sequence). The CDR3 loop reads CASRREASSYNSPLHF. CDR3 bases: TGTGCCAGCAGGAGAGAGGCGAGCTCCTATAATTCACCCCTCCACTTT.

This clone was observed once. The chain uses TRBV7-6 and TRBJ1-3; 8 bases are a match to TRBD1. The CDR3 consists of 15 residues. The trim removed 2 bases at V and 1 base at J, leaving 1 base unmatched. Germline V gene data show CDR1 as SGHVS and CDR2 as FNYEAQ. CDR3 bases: TGTGCCAGCAGCTTACAGGGGGCATCTGGAAACACCATATATTTT. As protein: CASSLQGASGNTIYF.

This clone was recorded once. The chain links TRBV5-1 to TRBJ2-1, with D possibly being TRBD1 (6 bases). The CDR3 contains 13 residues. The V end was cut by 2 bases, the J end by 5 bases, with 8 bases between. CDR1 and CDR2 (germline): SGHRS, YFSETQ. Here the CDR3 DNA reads TGCGCCAGCAGCTTCGGACAGAACAATGAGCAGTTCTTC. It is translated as CASSFGQNNEQFF. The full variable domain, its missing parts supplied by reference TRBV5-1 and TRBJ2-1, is KAGVTQTPRYLIKTRGQQVTLSCSPISGHRSVSWYQQTPGQGLQFLFEYFSETQRNKGNFPGRFSGRQFSNSRSEMNVSTLELGDSALYLCASSFGQNNEQFFGPGTRLTVL.

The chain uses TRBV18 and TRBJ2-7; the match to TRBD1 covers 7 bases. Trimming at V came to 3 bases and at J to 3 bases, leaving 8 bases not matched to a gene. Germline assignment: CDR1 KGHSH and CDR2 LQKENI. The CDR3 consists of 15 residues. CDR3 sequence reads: CASSPRETGYYEQYF. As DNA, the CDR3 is TGTGCCAGCTCACCTAGGGAGACAGGGTACTACGAGCAGTACTTC.

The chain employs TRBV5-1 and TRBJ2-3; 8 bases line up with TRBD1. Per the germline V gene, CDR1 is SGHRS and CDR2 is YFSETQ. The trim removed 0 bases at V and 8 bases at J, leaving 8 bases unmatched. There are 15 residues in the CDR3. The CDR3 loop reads CASSLEGRGRGTQYF. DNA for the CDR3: TGCGCCAGCAGCTTGGAAGGCAGGGGGCGGGGTACGCAGTATTTT. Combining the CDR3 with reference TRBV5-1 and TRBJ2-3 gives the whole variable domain KAGVTQTPRYLIKTRGQQVTLSCSPISGHRSVSWYQQTPGQGLQFLFEYFSETQRNKGNFPGRFSGRQFSNSRSEMNVSTLELGDSALYLCASSLEGRGRGTQYFGPGTRLTVL.

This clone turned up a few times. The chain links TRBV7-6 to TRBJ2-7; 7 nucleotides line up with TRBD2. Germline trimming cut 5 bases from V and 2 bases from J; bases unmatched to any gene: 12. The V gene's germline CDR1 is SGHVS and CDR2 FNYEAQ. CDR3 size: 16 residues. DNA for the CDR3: TGTGCCAGCAGCGCCTTGGCCCTAGCGGCACCCTACGAGCAGTACTTC. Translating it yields CASSALALAAPYEQYF.

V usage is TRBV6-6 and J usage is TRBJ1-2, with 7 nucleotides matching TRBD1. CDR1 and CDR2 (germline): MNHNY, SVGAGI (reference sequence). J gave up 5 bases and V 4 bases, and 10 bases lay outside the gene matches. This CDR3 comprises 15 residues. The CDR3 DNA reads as TGTGCCAGCAGTTCTCGGACAGGTGATTTATATGGCTACACCTTC. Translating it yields CASSSRTGDLYGYTF.

CDR3 protein: CASSFPRGHSNQPQHF. CDR3 DNA sequence: TGTGCCAGCAGCTTCCCCAGGGGCCATAGCAATCAGCCCCAGCATTTT. This chain joins TRBV11-3 and TRBJ1-5, with a possible D match to TRBD1 (6 bases). This CDR3 contains 16 residues. Germline values: CDR1 SGHNT, CDR2 YENEEA. V lost 3 bases, J lost 0 bases, and 12 bases lay in between.